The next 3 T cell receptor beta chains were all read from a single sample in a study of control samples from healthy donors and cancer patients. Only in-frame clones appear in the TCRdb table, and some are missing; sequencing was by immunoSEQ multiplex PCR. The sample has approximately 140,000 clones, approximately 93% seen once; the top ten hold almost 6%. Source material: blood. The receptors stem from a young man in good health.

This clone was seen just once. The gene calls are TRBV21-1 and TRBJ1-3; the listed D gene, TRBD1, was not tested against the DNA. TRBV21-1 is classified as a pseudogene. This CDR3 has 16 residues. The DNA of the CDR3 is TGTGCCAGCAGCAAGGGCAGGGATAAGGACCGAAACACCATATATTTT. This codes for CASSKGRDKDRNTIYF.

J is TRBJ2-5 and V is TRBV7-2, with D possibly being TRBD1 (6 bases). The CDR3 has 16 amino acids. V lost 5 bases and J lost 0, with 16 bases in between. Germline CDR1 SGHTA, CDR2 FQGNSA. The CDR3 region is CASSQLVGAHQETQYF. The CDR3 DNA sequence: TGTGCCAGCAGCCAACTCGTGGGGGCGCACCAAGAGACCCAGTACTTC. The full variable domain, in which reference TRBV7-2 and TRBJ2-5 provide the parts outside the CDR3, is GAGVSQSPSNKVTEKGKDVELRCDPISGHTALYWYRQSLGQGLEFLIYFQGNSAPDKSGLPSDRFSAERTGGSVSTLTIQRTQQEDSAVYLCASSQLVGAHQETQYFGPGTRLLVL.

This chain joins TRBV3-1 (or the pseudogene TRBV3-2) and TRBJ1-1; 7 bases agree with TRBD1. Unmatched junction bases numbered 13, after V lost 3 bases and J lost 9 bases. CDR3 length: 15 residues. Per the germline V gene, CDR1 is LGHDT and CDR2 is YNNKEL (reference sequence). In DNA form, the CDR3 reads TGTGCCAGCAGCCAGAGATTTTCCCAGGGACAGAAAGCTTTCTTT. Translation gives CASSQRFSQGQKAFF.